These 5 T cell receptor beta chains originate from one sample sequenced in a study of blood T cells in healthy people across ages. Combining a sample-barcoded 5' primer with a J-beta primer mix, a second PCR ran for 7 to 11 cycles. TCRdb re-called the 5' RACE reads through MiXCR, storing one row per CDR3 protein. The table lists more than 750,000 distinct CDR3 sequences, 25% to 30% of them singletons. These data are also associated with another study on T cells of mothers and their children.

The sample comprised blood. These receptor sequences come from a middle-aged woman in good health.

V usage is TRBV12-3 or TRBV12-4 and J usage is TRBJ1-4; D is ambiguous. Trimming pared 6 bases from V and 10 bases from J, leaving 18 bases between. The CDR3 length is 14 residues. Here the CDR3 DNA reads TGTGCCAGCAGCCCCTCTCAATCGGTTGTAAAACTGTTTTTT. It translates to CASSPSQSVVKLFF.

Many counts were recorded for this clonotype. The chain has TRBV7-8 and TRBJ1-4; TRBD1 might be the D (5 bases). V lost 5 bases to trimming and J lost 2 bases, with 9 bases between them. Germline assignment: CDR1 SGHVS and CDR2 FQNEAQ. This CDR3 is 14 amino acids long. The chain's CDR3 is CASSRGRTNEKLFF. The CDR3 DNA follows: TGTGCCAGCAGCCGGGGACGGACTAATGAAAAACTGTTTTTT.

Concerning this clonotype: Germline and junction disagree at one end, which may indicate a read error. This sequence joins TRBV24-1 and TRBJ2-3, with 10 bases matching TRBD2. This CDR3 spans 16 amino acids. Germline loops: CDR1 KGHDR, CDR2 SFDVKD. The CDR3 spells CATSGSLAGDVNTRYF. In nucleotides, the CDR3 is TGTGCCACCAGTGGCTCCCTAGCGGGGGACGTGAATACGCGGTATTTT.

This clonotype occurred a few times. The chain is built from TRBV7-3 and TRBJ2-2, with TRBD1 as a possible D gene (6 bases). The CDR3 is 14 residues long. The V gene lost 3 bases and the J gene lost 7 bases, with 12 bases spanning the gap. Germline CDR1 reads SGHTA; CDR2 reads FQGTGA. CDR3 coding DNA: TGTGCCAGCAGCTTGAACAGGGAAGGCGGGGAGCTGTTTTTT. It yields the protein CASSLNREGGELFF.

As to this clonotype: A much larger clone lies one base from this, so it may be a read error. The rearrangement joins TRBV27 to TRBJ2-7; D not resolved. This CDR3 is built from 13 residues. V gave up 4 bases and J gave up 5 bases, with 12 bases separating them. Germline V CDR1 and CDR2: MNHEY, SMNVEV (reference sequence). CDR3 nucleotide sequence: TGTGCCAGCAGTTGGGCAGCTTCCCACGAGCAGTACTTC. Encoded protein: CASSWAASHEQYF.